This T cell receptor (beta chain) was observed in a study of T cell responses to AZD1222 COVID-19 vaccine. TCRdb keeps only in-frame clones here, not all; method: immunoSEQ multiplex PCR. Here the sample spans approximately 69,000 clones, approximately 87% being singletons. Doses given second, at about 4 or about 12 weeks, were pooled. Study-level results: Per reports, nearly half of all spike-specific TCRs target regions that are unmutated in variants.

From germline, CDR1 is LNHNV and CDR2 YYDKDF (reference sequence). CDR3 length: 12 amino acids. V lost 2 bases to trimming and J lost 2 bases, with 4 bases between them. Details on this clone: Its cognate antigen is unknown.

The sequence was collected from an adult who received the AZD1222 COVID-19 vaccine. V gene TRBV15 combines with J gene TRBJ2-7; the D is unclear. The source material was peripheral blood, sampled 28 days after the second AZD1222 dose. CDR3: CATSRRPYEQYF. The CDR3 DNA follows: TGTGCCACCAGCAGACGCCCCTACGAGCAGTACTTC. The complete variable domain, with remaining parts taken from reference TRBV15 and TRBJ2-7, reads DAMVIQNPRYQVTQFGKPVTLSCSQTLNHNVMYWYQQKSSQAPKLLFHYYDKDFNNEADTPDNFQSRRPNTSFCFLDIRSPGLGDTAMYLCATSRRPYEQYFGPGTRLTVT.